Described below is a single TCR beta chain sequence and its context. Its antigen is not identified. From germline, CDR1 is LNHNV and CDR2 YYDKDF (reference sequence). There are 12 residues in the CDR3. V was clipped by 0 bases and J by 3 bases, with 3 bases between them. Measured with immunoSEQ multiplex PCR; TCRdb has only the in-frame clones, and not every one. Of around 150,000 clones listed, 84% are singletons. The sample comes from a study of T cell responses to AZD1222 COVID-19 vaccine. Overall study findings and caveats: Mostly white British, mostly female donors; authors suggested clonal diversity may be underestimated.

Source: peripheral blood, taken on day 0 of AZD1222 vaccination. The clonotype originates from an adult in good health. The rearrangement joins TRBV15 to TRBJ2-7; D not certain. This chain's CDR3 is CATSRDFYEQYF. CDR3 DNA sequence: TGTGCCACCAGCAGAGATTTCTACGAGCAGTACTTC.